A single sample gave rise to the 29 T cell receptor beta chains below, sequenced in a study of technical replicates of blood from several donors. The data were produced by immunoSEQ multiplex PCR, yet TCRdb's version contains in-frame clones alone and is incomplete. The sample records more than 50,000 clones, around nine tenths being singletons. Sequenced sample: PBMCs. The source of these receptors is a human donor in good health. Some clones in this sample may be carry-over from other donors' samples.

The chain is built from TRBV2 and TRBJ2-1; 12 bases match TRBD2. Germline V gene sequence: CDR1 SNHLY, CDR2 FYNNEI. The J segment lost 0 bases and the V segment lost 7 bases, leaving 4 bases of the junction unmatched. There are 16 residues in the CDR3. CDR3 amino acids: CASKGLAGSSYNEQFF. Written as DNA, the CDR3 is TGTGCCAGCAAAGGACTAGCGGGGAGCTCCTACAATGAGCAGTTCTTC.

Only a few counts were recorded for this clone. This chain connects TRBV6-5 to TRBJ1-4, with 8 bases that match TRBD1. CDR1 is MNHEY, CDR2 SVGAGI, per germline. The CDR3 extends over 15 amino acids. The V gene end was trimmed by 8 bases and the J gene end by 8 bases; junction bases not matched to a gene: 13. CDR3 nucleotides: TGTGCCAGCGGACACAGGGGGTCTGGGGGGGAAAAACTGTTTTTT. This gives the protein CASGHRGSGGEKLFF.

The chain couples TRBV29-1 to TRBJ2-7; D is uncertain. V was clipped by 3 bases and J by 12 bases, with 9 bases between them. The CDR3 loop spans 9 amino acids. Germline assignment: CDR1 SQVTM and CDR2 ANQGSEA. The CDR3 sequence: CSVEELTYF. The CDR3 coding sequence is TGCAGCGTTGAGGAGCTGACGTACTTC.

This sequence joins TRBV27 and TRBJ1-4; a possible D gene is TRBD1 (5 bases). V was shortened by 4 bases and J by 10 bases, with 25 bases between the two germline ends. The germline V gene encodes CDR1 MNHEY and CDR2 SMNVEV (reference sequence). CDR3 length equals 17 residues. CDR3 protein: CASSSQPPRPTAGKLFF. In DNA form, the CDR3 reads TGTGCCAGCAGTTCCCAACCCCCTCGCCCGACAGCGGGAAAACTGTTTTTT. The full variable domain, its missing parts supplied by reference TRBV27 and TRBJ1-4, is EAQVTQNPRYLITVTGKKLTVTCSQNMNHEYMSWYRQDPGLGLRQIYYSMNVEVTDKGDVPEGYKVSRKEKRNFPLILESPSPNQTSLYFCASSSQPPRPTAGKLFFGSGTQLSVL.

The chain is built from TRBV5-8 and TRBJ2-5; 9 bases line up with TRBD1. In germline, CDR1 is SGHTS, CDR2 YDEGEE. J gave up 1 base and V 0 bases, and 7 bases lay outside the gene matches. CDR3 length: 17 amino acids. The CDR3, as DNA: TGTGCCAGCAGCTTGGGGGACAGGGCCGACTTCCAAGAGACCCAGTACTTC. Protein: CASSLGDRADFQETQYF.

V gene TRBV6-5 combines with J gene TRBJ1-2; TRBD1 might be the D (5 bases). The V end lost 7 bases, the J end lost 8 bases, and 17 bases lay between the germline ends. Germline loops: CDR1 MNHEY, CDR2 SVGAGI. The CDR3 is 13 amino acids. The CDR3 DNA is TGTGCCAGCACCCCCGGCAGGGTTGACGGCTACACCTTC. Translated, it gives CASTPGRVDGYTF.

This clone was seen once. The chain links TRBV4-3 to TRBJ1-5, with D possibly TRBD1 on 5 matching bases. From germline, CDR1 is LGHNA and CDR2 YSLEER. This CDR3 has 16 amino acids. The ends were cut back, 0 bases at V and 2 bases at J, with 11 bases in the middle. The CDR3 DNA follows: TGCGCCAGCAGCCAAGATCAGGGAGGGGGCAATCAGCCCCAGCATTTT. Amino acid sequence: CASSQDQGGGNQPQHF.

This rearrangement joins TRBV29-1 to TRBJ1-3; 7 positions match TRBD1. There are 13 residues in the CDR3. V was pared by 3 bases and J by 2 bases, with 1 base of the junction left unmatched. Germline V gives CDR1 SQVTM, CDR2 ANQGSEA. CDR3: CSVEGTAGNTIYF. The CDR3 DNA is TGCAGCGTTGAGGGGACAGCTGGAAACACCATATATTTT. The full variable domain, its missing parts supplied by reference TRBV29-1 and TRBJ1-3, is SAVISQKPSRDICQRGTSLTIQCQVDSQVTMMFWYRQQPGQSLTLIATANQGSEATYESGFVIDKFPISRPNLTFSTLTVSNMSPEDSSIYLCSVEGTAGNTIYFGEGSWLTVV.

This chain joins TRBV2 and TRBJ1-4; no reliable D call. The CDR3 runs to 14 residues. V was trimmed by 1 base and J by 7 bases, leaving 10 bases between them. From germline, CDR1 is SNHLY and CDR2 FYNNEI. The CDR3 spells CASSEEANPEKLFF. The CDR3 coding sequence is TGTGCCAGCAGTGAAGAAGCAAACCCTGAAAAACTGTTTTTT.

The V and J genes are TRBV5-1 and TRBJ2-1; D is unresolved. Germline lookup yields CDR1 SGHRS and CDR2 YFSETQ. The CDR3 contains 12 residues. V lost 4 bases and J 7 bases, leaving 9 bases between the germline ends. The CDR3 is CASSRGENEQFF. The CDR3 DNA reads TGCGCCAGCAGCCGTGGAGAGAATGAGCAGTTCTTC.

The V call is TRBV7-2, the J call TRBJ2-3; D is possibly TRBD2 (7 bases). V dropped 6 bases and J dropped 6 bases, with 19 bases sitting between them. The CDR3 is 15 residues long. Germline values: CDR1 SGHTA, CDR2 FQGNSA. As DNA, the CDR3 is TGTGCCAGCAGTTTTGGGGGCGGGGGTAGTGATACGCAGTATTTT. Protein product: CASSFGGGGSDTQYF.

V and J are TRBV9 and TRBJ1-1, with D tentatively TRBD1 (5 bases). Germline assignment: CDR1 SGDLS and CDR2 YYNGEE. The CDR3 length is 15 residues. The V gene lost 2 bases and the J gene lost 1 base, with 12 bases spanning the gap. The CDR3 DNA reads as TGTGCCAGCAGCGTGGACATATTAGGGAACACTGAAGCTTTCTTT. Translating it yields CASSVDILGNTEAFF.

This clone was observed a few times. The genes are TRBV4-1 and TRBJ1-2; 8 positions agree with TRBD1. The CDR3 runs to 15 residues. Germline V lookup: CDR1 MGHRA, CDR2 YSYEKL. V gave up 0 bases and J gave up 7 bases; unmatched junction bases: 7. The CDR3: CASSQDRTGSFGYTF. The CDR3 region has the DNA TGCGCCAGCAGCCAAGACAGGACAGGGAGCTTTGGCTACACCTTC.

The chain uses TRBV7-9 and TRBJ2-2, with 9 bases matching TRBD1. The CDR3 totals 15 residues. Germline lookup yields CDR1 SEHNR and CDR2 FQNEAQ (reference sequence). Trimming at V came to 4 bases and at J to 5 bases, leaving 5 bases not matched to a gene. DNA for the CDR3: TGTGCCAGCAGCTCCAACAGGGGGCTAACCGGGGAGCTGTTTTTT. It specifies CASSSNRGLTGELFF. Looking up the rest from reference TRBV7-9 and TRBJ2-2 gives the full variable domain: DTGVSQNPRHKITKRGQNVTFRCDPISEHNRLYWYRQTLGQGPEFLTYFQNEAQLEKSRLLSDRFSAERPKGSFSTLEIQRTEQGDSAMYLCASSSNRGLTGELFFGEGSRLTVL.

This clone was seen only once. The chain links TRBV7-3 to TRBJ2-7; D perhaps matches TRBD1 (5 bases). The CDR3 is 15 residues long. The germline gives CDR1 SGHTA, CDR2 FQGTGA. Trimming cost V 5 bases and J 4 bases, with 18 bases left between them. CDR3 DNA: TGTGCCAGCAGCGTACAGGTGGGCCCTTCTTACGAGCAGTACTTC. Translating gives CASSVQVGPSYEQYF.

DNA for the CDR3: TGTGCCAGCAGCCGGACTAGTTCACTCCCCGAGCAGTACTTC. This sequence encodes CASSRTSSLPEQYF. V is TRBV7-8 and J is TRBJ2-7; 7 bases fit TRBD2. The germline CDR1 and CDR2 sequences are SGHVS and FQNEAQ. After removal of 5 bases from V and 6 bases from J, the junction contained 10 bases not matched to a gene. The CDR3 is 14 amino acids. The full variable domain, rest sourced from reference TRBV7-8 and TRBJ2-7, is GAGVSQSPRYKVAKRGQDVALRCDPISGHVSLFWYQQALGQGPEFLTYFQNEAQLDKSGLPSDRFFAERPEGSVSTLKIQRTQQEDSAVYLCASSRTSSLPEQYFGPGTRLTVT.

The chain carries TRBV19 and TRBJ1-5; no clear D. Per the germline V gene, CDR1 is LNHDA and CDR2 is SQIVND (reference sequence). Trimming took off 7 bases at V and 1 base at J, with 17 bases between the two ends. CDR3 size: 16 residues. DNA for the CDR3: TGTGCCAGTACCTTCCGTGGGAGCTGGAGCAATCAGCCCCAGCATTTT. Translating it yields CASTFRGSWSNQPQHF.

This clone was recorded once. The V and J genes are TRBV6-1 and TRBJ2-1; 9 bases agree with TRBD1. Germline CDR1 MNHNS, CDR2 SASEGT. The CDR3 sequence is 15 residues long. V shed 6 bases, J shed 4 bases, and the junction held 7 bases outside the gene matches. In DNA form, the CDR3 reads TGTGCCAGCAGCCCCACAGGGGGCCCTTACAATGAGCAGTTCTTC. Protein: CASSPTGGPYNEQFF.

The chain has TRBV27 and TRBJ2-7, with 7 bases lining up with TRBD1. With V trimmed by 2 bases and J by 6 bases, 4 bases remained unmatched. Germline V lookup: CDR1 MNHEY, CDR2 SMNVEV (reference sequence). The CDR3 has 13 residues. For the CDR3, the DNA is TGTGCCAGCAGTTTAGGGGACAGCCCCGAGCAGTACTTC. Its translation is CASSLGDSPEQYF.

The chain combines TRBV6-5 with TRBJ2-2; D not resolved. The V end was cut by 3 bases, the J end by 1 base, with 9 bases between. Germline-derived CDR1 and CDR2 are MNHEY and SVGAGI. The CDR3 has 15 residues. In DNA form, the CDR3 reads TGTGCCAGCAGTTATTCAGTGAAGAACACCGGGGAGCTGTTTTTT. This codes for CASSYSVKNTGELFF.

This rearrangement joins TRBV7-2 to TRBJ2-7, with a tentative D call TRBD1 (5 bases). This CDR3 is built from 16 residues. The germline CDR1 and CDR2 sequences are SGHTA and FQGNSA. V was trimmed by 4 bases and J by 0 bases, leaving 16 bases between them. The CDR3 DNA is TGTGCCAGCAGCTCACCTCAGGGTGTTAACTCCTACGAGCAGTACTTC. It codes for CASSSPQGVNSYEQYF.

The chain uses TRBV4-3 and TRBJ1-3; 7 nucleotides agree with TRBD1. The CDR3 is 20 amino acids. J was trimmed by 0 bases and V by 0 bases; bases with no gene match: 14. Per the germline V gene, CDR1 is LGHNA and CDR2 is YSLEER. Here the CDR3 reads CASSQEPSSGQASSGNTIYF. Written as DNA, the CDR3 is TGCGCCAGCAGCCAAGAGCCATCTTCTGGACAGGCCTCCTCTGGAAACACCATATATTTT.

The rearrangement uses TRBV30 and TRBJ1-1; 7 bases fit TRBD1. Germline V gives CDR1 GTSNPN, CDR2 SVGIG (reference sequence). CDR3 length: 13 residues. J lost 0 bases, V lost 2 bases, and 0 bases had no gene match. CDR3: CAWSTGVNTEAFF. The CDR3 nucleotides read TGTGCCTGGAGTACAGGGGTGAACACTGAAGCTTTCTTT. Using reference TRBV30 and TRBJ1-1 for the parts outside the CDR3, the full variable domain is SQTIHQWPATLVQPVGSPLSLECTVEGTSNPNLYWYRQAAGRGLQLLFYSVGIGQISSEVPQNLSASRPQDRQFILSSKKLLLSDSGFYLCAWSTGVNTEAFFGQGTRLTVV.

J is TRBJ1-6 and V is TRBV5-5; TRBD1 matches 7 bases. J lost 7 bases, V lost 2 bases, and 3 bases had no gene match. CDR1 and CDR2 from the germline V gene are SGHKS and YYEKEE (reference sequence). This CDR3 spans 14 amino acids. The CDR3 sequence: CASSFPQGNSPLHF. In nucleotides, the CDR3 is TGTGCCAGCAGCTTTCCACAGGGGAATTCACCCCTCCACTTT.

This chain links TRBV10-3 with TRBJ1-1, with 9 bases lining up with TRBD1. The CDR3 covers 15 residues. The germline gives CDR1 ENHRY, CDR2 SYGVKD. J was trimmed by 0 bases and V by 2 bases; bases with no gene match: 1. For the CDR3, the DNA is TGTGCCATCAGTGAGGGGACAGGGATGAACACTGAAGCTTTCTTT. Amino acids: CAISEGTGMNTEAFF.

CDR3 amino acids: CSAVDSETQYF. The DNA for the CDR3 is TGCAGTGCCGTGGACTCGGAGACCCAGTACTTC. The chain recombines TRBV20-1 with TRBJ2-5, with a weak D call TRBD2 (5 bases). The V end lost 6 bases, the J end lost 5 bases, and 10 bases lay between the germline ends. Germline assignment: CDR1 DFQATT and CDR2 SNEGSKA (reference sequence). The CDR3 has 11 amino acids.

This clone was found once. CDR3: CASSTGLATDYNEQFF. The CDR3 nucleotides read TGTGCCAGCTCAACGGGGCTAGCGACCGACTACAATGAGCAGTTCTTC. The chain is built from TRBV18 and TRBJ2-1; D is perhaps TRBD2 (6 bases). The germline V gene has CDR1 KGHSH and CDR2 LQKENI. Trimming took off 5 bases at V and 3 bases at J, with 17 bases between the two ends. This CDR3 region has 16 residues.

V is TRBV20-1 and J is TRBJ2-5; D is undetermined. This CDR3 has 10 residues. The ends were cut back, 3 bases at V and 5 bases at J, with 4 bases in the middle. Germline CDR1 reads DFQATT; CDR2 reads SNEGSKA (reference sequence). The CDR3 sequence is CSASSETQYF. The CDR3 coding sequence is TGCAGTGCTAGCAGTGAGACCCAGTACTTC.

The chain has TRBV12-5 and TRBJ2-1; 8 bases line up with TRBD2. V was clipped by 2 bases and J by 7 bases; unmatched bases: 16. The germline V gene has CDR1 LGHNT and CDR2 FRNRAP. The CDR3 runs 18 residues. In DNA, the CDR3 is TGTGCTAGTGGTTTGTCCCCCTCCCTACGCACGGGAGGGAATGAGCAGTTCTTC. It encodes CASGLSPSLRTGGNEQFF.